This T cell receptor (beta chain) is drawn from a study of blood T cell repertoires in COVID-19. About the research overall: Both acute and convalescent COVID-19 samples were obtained from the United States, Italy and Spain. Nucleic acid was either cDNA or gDNA, and it came from T cells, B-cell-depleted T cells, or PBMCs.

The V and J ends lost 4 bases and 2 bases respectively, with 9 bases between them. This CDR3 contains 13 residues. The germline V gene has CDR1 SGHRS and CDR2 YFSETQ. Per the original methods: Estimates of nucleated cell counts were drawn from the amplification of reference gene primers. Some clones are missing from TCRdb's copy, which holds only in-frame ones; the method was immunoSEQ multiplex PCR. That table furnishes V, J and clone size, whereas the DNA furnished D and trimming. Of 370,000 or so clones in the sample, more than 65% were seen once. Sequencing was performed on peripheral blood. The TCR was taken from a human donor with acute or convalescent COVID-19. The donor label of this sample is uncertain. This sequence joins TRBV5-1 and TRBJ1-2; D is uncertain. The CDR3 sequence: CASSPGNNYGYTF. Here the CDR3 DNA reads TGCGCCAGCAGCCCCGGGAACAACTATGGCTACACCTTC.